Given below is one TCR beta chain in context. As yet, its antigen is unknown. Healthy Caucasian individuals from Russia aged roughly 6 to 90 served as donors. This sample stems from a study of blood T cells in healthy people across ages. Notes on the study in general: Relative to aged donors, long-lived donors carried more naive CD4+ cells and displayed higher diversity.

A second PCR, run for about 7 to 11 cycles, used a sample-barcoded 5' primer plus a J-beta primer mix. TCRdb analysed the 5' RACE reads with MiXCR anew, one entry per CDR3 protein. The top ten clones hold 4% of a sample with 1.5 million to 1.8 million distinct CDR3 sequences, about 45% of them seen once. Material for sequencing was blood. This receptor was obtained from a woman under 30 in good health.

CDR3 sequence reads: CASSPVGSGSKNIQYF. CDR3 bases: TGTGCCAGTAGCCCTGTCGGTAGCGGGAGTAAAAACATTCAGTACTTC. This chain uses TRBV19 with TRBJ2-4; 9 nucleotides align to TRBD2. The CDR3 contains 16 residues. V gave up 6 bases and J gave up 4 bases; unmatched junction bases: 10. Germline V CDR1 and CDR2: LNHDA, SQIVND (reference sequence).